This is a list of T cell receptor beta chains from one sample in a study of T cells in Graves' hyperthyroidism and ophthalmopathy. TCRdb re-called the multiplex PCR reads through MiXCR, storing one row per CDR3 protein. Here the sample spans a few hundred thousand distinct CDR3 sequences, 20% to 25% being singletons. Material: blood. The receptors shown here come from a middle-aged man with Graves' hyperthyroidism. Each CDR3 is given with its conserved first and last residue. Fields, in order: J gene, V gene, clone size, D gene, CDR3 protein, CDR3 DNA. The D gene is left open where the match is weak. Not all rows give a size; the values are once, few, many and, for expanded clones, a class.

>TRBJ1-1|TRBV12-3/TRBV12-4|NA|NA
CATSPRGANTEAFF
TGTGCCACCTCCCCCCGGGGGGCAAACACTGAAGCTTTCTTT
>TRBJ1-5|TRBV11-2|NA|TRBD1
CASSQRTGVQPQHF
TGTGCCAGTAGTCAAAGAACAGGGGTTCAGCCCCAGCATTTT
>TRBJ2-7|TRBV11-1|NA|TRBD2
CASSILSPSGTSYEQYF
TGTGCCAGTAGTATTCTAAGTCCTAGCGGGACCTCCTACGAGCAGTACTTC
>TRBJ2-2|TRBV30|NA|TRBD1
CAWNPTGEDGTGELFF
TGTGCCTGGAACCCGACAGGGGAAGATGGCACCGGGGAGCTGTTTTTT
>TRBJ2-3|TRBV10-2|few|TRBD2
CASSVRAGRGDTQYF
TGCGCCAGCAGTGTTCGGGCCGGGAGGGGCGATACGCAGTATTTT
>TRBJ2-1|TRBV24-1|NA|TRBD1
CATSFSRDRGRINVQFF
TGTGCCACCAGTTTTTCCCGGGACAGGGGGAGAATCAATGTGCAGTTCTTC
>TRBJ1-2|TRBV7-3|NA|TRBD1
CASSTGQGRFYGYTF
TGTGCCAGCAGCACGGGACAGGGGCGATTCTATGGCTACACCTTC
>TRBJ2-1|TRBV20-1|NA|NA
CSARDLGGAHNEQFF
TGCAGTGCTAGAGATCTGGGGGGAGCCCACAATGAGCAGTTCTTC
>TRBJ2-2|TRBV24-1|few|NA
CATSDLGAPNTGELFF
TGTGCCACCAGTGATTTAGGGGCACCGAACACCGGGGAGCTGTTTTTT
>TRBJ1-5|TRBV2|NA|NA
CASSKGGKQPQHF
TGTGCCAGCAGTAAGGGCGGGAAACAGCCCCAGCATTTT
>TRBJ2-2|TRBV12-3/TRBV12-4|NA|TRBD1
CASSFHRGNTGELFF
TGTGCCAGCAGTTTCCACAGGGGAAACACCGGGGAGCTGTTTTTT
>TRBJ2-7|TRBV6-5|few|TRBD2
CASSYERDYEQYF
TGTGCCAGCAGTTATGAGCGGGACTACGAGCAGTACTTC
>TRBJ2-1|TRBV11-2|NA|TRBD2
CASSGGTSGIEQFF
TGTGCCAGCAGCGGAGGGACTAGCGGAATTGAGCAGTTCTTC
>TRBJ2-1|TRBV6-2/TRBV6-3|NA|NA
CASSYSGDFYNEQFF
TGTGCCAGCAGTTACTCAGGGGACTTTTACAATGAGCAGTTCTTC
>TRBJ2-1|TRBV5-4|NA|NA
CASRLVDEQFF
TGTGCCAGCAGGTTAGTCGATGAGCAGTTCTTC
>TRBJ1-4|TRBV3-1|few|TRBD1
CASTRQGMSEKLFF
TGTGCCAGCACCCGACAGGGGATGAGTGAAAAACTGTTTTTT
>TRBJ1-2|TRBV4-1|NA|TRBD1
CASSLGQGSSANYGYTF
TGCGCCAGCAGCCTTGGACAGGGATCATCAGCTAACTATGGCTACACCTTC
>TRBJ2-1|TRBV7-2|many|TRBD2
CASSLREGWHEQFF
TGTGCCAGCAGCTTGCGGGAGGGCTGGCATGAGCAGTTCTTC
>TRBJ2-1|TRBV20-1|NA|NA
CSARGVGKYNEQFF
TGCAGTGCTAGAGGGGTAGGGAAATACAATGAGCAGTTCTTC
>TRBJ1-1|TRBV6-1|many|NA
CASSRGFLNTEAFF
TGTGCCAGCAGTAGAGGGTTTCTCAACACTGAAGCTTTCTTT
>TRBJ2-1|TRBV30|many|NA
CAWSPLEGVQFF
TGTGCCTGGAGTCCACTAGAGGGCGTGCAGTTCTTC
>TRBJ2-7|TRBV6-9|NA|TRBD2
CASSSIAGTRLDEQYF
TGTGCCAGCAGTTCGATAGCGGGAACTAGGCTGGACGAGCAGTACTTC
>TRBJ2-7|TRBV7-2|NA|TRBD2
CASRGSGRASYNEQYF
TGTGCCAGCCGGGGCAGCGGGAGGGCCTCATACAATGAGCAGTACTTC
>TRBJ2-3|TRBV12-3/TRBV12-4|few|TRBD2
CASRGPTSGPSTDTQYF
TGTGCCAGCAGGGGCCCCACTAGCGGGCCTAGCACAGATACGCAGTATTTT
>TRBJ2-1|TRBV29-1|many|NA
CSARTRINEQFF
TGCAGCGCGCGGACCCGAATCAATGAGCAGTTCTTC
>TRBJ1-2|TRBV6-2/TRBV6-3|few|TRBD1
CASSYSIGQAYGYTF
TGTGCCAGCAGTTACTCGATCGGACAGGCCTATGGCTACACCTTC
>TRBJ2-5|TRBV3-1|NA|TRBD2
CASSQEGGLAGVRETQYF
TGTGCCAGCAGCCAAGAGGGGGGACTAGCGGGAGTGCGGGAGACCCAGTACTTC
>TRBJ2-2|TRBV7-2|few|NA
CASSQRAGSNTGELFF
TGTGCCAGCAGCCAACGGGCGGGGTCGAACACCGGGGAGCTGTTTTTT
>TRBJ2-1|TRBV2|NA|NA
CASSAGNLYNEQFF
TGTGCCAGCAGTGCAGGGAATCTCTACAATGAGCAGTTCTTC
>TRBJ1-1|TRBV20-1|few|NA
CSARDRPNTEAFF
TGCAGTGCCCGGGACCGTCCGAACACTGAAGCTTTCTTT
>TRBJ2-1|TRBV11-1|many|NA
CASSLVMDSAYNEQFF
TGTGCCAGCAGCTTAGTGATGGATAGCGCTTACAATGAGCAGTTCTTC
>TRBJ2-3|TRBV27|many|TRBD2
CASSLSGREGSTDTQYF
TGTGCCAGCAGTTTATCGGGGCGGGAGGGTAGCACAGATACGCAGTATTTT
>TRBJ1-5|TRBV6-2/TRBV6-3|NA|TRBD1
CASSNPRDRQKPQHF
TGTGCCAGCAGTAACCCCCGGGACAGGCAGAAGCCCCAGCATTTT
>TRBJ1-5|TRBV18|many|TRBD1
CASSPQQGNQPQHF
TGTGCCAGCTCACCTCAACAGGGGAATCAGCCCCAGCATTTT
>TRBJ2-1|TRBV20-1|few|NA
CSARVVYNGDGEQFF
TGCAGTGCTAGAGTGGTCTATAATGGAGACGGAGAGCAGTTCTTC
>TRBJ2-1|TRBV29-1|NA|TRBD2
CSVHGTSGNHYNEQFF
TGCAGCGTTCATGGGACTAGCGGGAACCATTACAATGAGCAGTTCTTC
>TRBJ2-4|TRBV6-1|few|TRBD1
CASIRDRGNIQYF
TGTGCCAGCATTCGGGACAGGGGAAACATTCAGTACTTC
>TRBJ2-3|TRBV11-2|many|NA
CASSLAFLDTQYF
TGTGCCAGCAGCTTGGCGTTTCTGGATACGCAGTATTTT
>TRBJ1-5|TRBV28|many|TRBD1
CASSQRQGTNQPQHF
TGTGCCAGCAGTCAACGACAGGGGACGAATCAGCCCCAGCATTTT
>TRBJ2-5|TRBV7-2|NA|TRBD1
CASSLRTRGLQETQYF
TGTGCCAGCAGCTTAAGAACAAGGGGGCTACAAGAGACCCAGTACTTC
>TRBJ1-6|TRBV7-9|few|TRBD1
CASSPWTGNNSPLHF
TGTGCCAGCAGTCCCTGGACAGGGAATAATTCACCCCTCCACTTT
>TRBJ2-3|TRBV29-1|NA|NA
CSVGGGFTDTQYF
TGCAGCGTTGGTGGAGGATTCACAGATACGCAGTATTTT
>TRBJ2-1|TRBV18|few|NA
CASSPSGTGLYNEQFF
TGTGCCAGCTCACCTTCCGGCACAGGGCTTTACAATGAGCAGTTCTTC